The clone carrying this T cell receptor beta chain was observed many times. Its target is not known. This sample was taken from a study of T cells in Graves' hyperthyroidism and ophthalmopathy. Findings and caveats of the study: Progression to ophthalmopathy was predicted a median of approximately 6.4 months early.

It was RNA transcripts that yielded the amplified TCR beta CDR3 regions. An initial round of RT-PCR targeting the TCR CDR3 relied on the HTBI primer set. TCRdb independently ran MiXCR on the multiplex PCR reads; one entry per CDR3 protein. The profile shows a few hundred thousand distinct CDR3 sequences, approximately 15% of them singletons. Germline-derived CDR1 and CDR2 are SGHNT and YENEEA. This CDR3 has 13 amino acids. The germline V and J ends were trimmed by 4 bases and 4 bases, with 9 bases remaining between them. The rearrangement links TRBV11-3 to TRBJ2-3, with D possibly matching TRBD1 (7 bases). This TCR was sampled from a young woman with Graves' hyperthyroidism. The specimen was blood. CDR3: CASSSGGPDTQYF. In nucleotides, the CDR3 is TGTGCCAGCAGCTCAGGGGGGCCAGATACGCAGTATTTT.